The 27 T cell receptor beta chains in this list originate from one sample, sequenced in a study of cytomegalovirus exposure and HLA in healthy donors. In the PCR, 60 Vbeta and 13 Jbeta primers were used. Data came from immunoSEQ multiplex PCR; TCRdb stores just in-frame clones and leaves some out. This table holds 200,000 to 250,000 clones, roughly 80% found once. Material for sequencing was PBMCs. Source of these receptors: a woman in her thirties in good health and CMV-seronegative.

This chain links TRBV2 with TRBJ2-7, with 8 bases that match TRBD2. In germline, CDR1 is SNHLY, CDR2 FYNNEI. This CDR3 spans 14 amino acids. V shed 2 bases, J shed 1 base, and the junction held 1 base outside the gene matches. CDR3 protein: CASSESGGSYEQYF. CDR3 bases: TGTGCCAGCAGTGAAAGCGGGGGATCCTACGAGCAGTACTTC.

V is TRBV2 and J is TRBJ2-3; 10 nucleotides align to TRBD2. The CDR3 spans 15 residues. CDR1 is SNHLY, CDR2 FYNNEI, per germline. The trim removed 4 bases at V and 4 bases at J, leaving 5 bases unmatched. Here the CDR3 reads CASSGLAGAADTQYF. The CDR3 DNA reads TGTGCCAGCAGTGGTCTAGCGGGAGCGGCAGATACGCAGTATTTT.

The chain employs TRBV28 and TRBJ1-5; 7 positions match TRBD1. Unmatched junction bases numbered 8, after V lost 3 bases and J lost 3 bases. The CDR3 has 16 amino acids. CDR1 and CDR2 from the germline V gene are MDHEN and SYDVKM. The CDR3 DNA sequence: TGTGCCAGCAGTTTTGTGGACAGGCCCTCCAATCAGCCCCAGCATTTT. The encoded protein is CASSFVDRPSNQPQHF. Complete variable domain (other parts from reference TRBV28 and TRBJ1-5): DVKVTQSSRYLVKRTGEKVFLECVQDMDHENMFWYRQDPGLGLRLIYFSYDVKMKEKGDIPEGYSVSREKKERFSLILESASTNQTSMYLCASSFVDRPSNQPQHFGDGTRLSIL.

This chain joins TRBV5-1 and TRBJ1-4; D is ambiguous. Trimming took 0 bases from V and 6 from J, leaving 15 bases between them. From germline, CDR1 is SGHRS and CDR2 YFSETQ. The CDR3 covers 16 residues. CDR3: CASSLAPPRYDEKLFF. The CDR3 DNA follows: TGCGCCAGCAGCTTGGCCCCACCCCGGTACGATGAAAAACTGTTTTTT. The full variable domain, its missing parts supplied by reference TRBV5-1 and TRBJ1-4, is KAGVTQTPRYLIKTRGQQVTLSCSPISGHRSVSWYQQTPGQGLQFLFEYFSETQRNKGNFPGRFSGRQFSNSRSEMNVSTLELGDSALYLCASSLAPPRYDEKLFFGSGTQLSVL.

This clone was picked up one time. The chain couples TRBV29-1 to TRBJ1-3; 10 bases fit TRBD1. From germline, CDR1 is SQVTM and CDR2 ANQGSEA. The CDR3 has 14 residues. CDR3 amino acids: CRAGTGDSGNTIYF. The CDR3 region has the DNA TGCAGAGCCGGGACAGGGGATTCCGGAAACACCATATATTTT.

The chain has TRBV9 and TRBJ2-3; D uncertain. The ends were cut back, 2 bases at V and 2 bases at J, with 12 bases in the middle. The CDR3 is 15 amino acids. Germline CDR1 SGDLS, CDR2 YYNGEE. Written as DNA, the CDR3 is TGTGCCAGCAGCGTCCTATACTCTTCCACAGATACGCAGTATTTT. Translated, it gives CASSVLYSSTDTQYF.

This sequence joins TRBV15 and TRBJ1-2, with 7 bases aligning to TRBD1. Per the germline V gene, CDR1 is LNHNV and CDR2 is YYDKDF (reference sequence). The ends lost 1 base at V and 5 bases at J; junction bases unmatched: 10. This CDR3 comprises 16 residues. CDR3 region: CATSRVRQGEPYGYTF. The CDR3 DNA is TGTGCCACCAGCAGAGTTCGACAGGGTGAACCTTATGGCTACACCTTC.

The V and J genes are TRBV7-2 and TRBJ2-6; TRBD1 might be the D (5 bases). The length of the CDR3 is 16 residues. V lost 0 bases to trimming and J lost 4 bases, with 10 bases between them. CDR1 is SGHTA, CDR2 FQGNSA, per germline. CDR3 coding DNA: TGTGCCAGCAGCTTAGCGGACATTACCGGGGCCAACGTCCTGACTTTC. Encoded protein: CASSLADITGANVLTF.

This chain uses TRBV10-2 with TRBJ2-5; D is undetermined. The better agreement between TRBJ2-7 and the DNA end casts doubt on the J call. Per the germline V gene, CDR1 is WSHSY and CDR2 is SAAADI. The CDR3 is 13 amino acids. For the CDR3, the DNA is TGCGCCAGCAGTGGTAACAGTGGCTCCGAGCAGTACTTC. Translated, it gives CASSGNSGSEQYF.

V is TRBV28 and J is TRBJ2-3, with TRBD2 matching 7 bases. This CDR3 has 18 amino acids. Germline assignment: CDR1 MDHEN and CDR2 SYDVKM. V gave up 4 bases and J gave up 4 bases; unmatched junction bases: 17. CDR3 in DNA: TGTGCCAGCAGTTCCTTGTTGGGGGAGGGAGGTTCCCCAGATACGCAGTATTTT. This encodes CASSSLLGEGGSPDTQYF.

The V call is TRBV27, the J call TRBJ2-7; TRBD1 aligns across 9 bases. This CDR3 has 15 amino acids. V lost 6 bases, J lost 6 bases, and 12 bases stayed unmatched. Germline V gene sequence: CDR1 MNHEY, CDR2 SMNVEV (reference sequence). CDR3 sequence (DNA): TGTGCCAGCAGAACCCGGGACAGGGTCACCGCCGAGCAGTACTTC. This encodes CASRTRDRVTAEQYF.

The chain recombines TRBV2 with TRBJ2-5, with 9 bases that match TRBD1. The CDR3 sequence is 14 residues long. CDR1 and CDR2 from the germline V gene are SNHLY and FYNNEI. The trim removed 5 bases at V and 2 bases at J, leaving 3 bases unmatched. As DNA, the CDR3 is TGTGCCAGCAGTATACAGGGGGCTCAAGAGACCCAGTACTTC. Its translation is CASSIQGAQETQYF.

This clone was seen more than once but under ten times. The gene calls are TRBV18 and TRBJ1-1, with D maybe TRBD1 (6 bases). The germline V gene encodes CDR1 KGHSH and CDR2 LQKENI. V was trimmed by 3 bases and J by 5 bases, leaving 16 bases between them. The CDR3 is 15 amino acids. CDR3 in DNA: TGTGCCAGCTCACCGGAGGTAGGGGGTGTGACTGAAGCTTTCTTT. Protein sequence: CASSPEVGGVTEAFF.

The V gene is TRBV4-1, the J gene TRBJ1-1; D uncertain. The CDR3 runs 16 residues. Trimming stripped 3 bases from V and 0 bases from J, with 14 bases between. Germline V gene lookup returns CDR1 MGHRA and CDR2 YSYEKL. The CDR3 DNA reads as TGCGCCAGCAGCCATGCGGGAACAGCTATGAACACTGAAGCTTTCTTT. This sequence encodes CASSHAGTAMNTEAFF.

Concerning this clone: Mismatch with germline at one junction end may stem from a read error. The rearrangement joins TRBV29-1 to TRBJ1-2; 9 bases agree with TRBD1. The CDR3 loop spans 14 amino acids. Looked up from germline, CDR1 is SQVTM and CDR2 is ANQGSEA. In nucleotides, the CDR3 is TGCAGCGTTATCCCCGGGACAGGGAACTATGGCTACCCCTTC. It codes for CSVIPGTGNYGYPF.

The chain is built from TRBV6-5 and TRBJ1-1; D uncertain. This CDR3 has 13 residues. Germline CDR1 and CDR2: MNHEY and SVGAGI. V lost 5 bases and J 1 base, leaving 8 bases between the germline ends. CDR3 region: CASSAGWNTEAFF. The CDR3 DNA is TGTGCCAGCAGTGCAGGATGGAACACTGAAGCTTTCTTT.

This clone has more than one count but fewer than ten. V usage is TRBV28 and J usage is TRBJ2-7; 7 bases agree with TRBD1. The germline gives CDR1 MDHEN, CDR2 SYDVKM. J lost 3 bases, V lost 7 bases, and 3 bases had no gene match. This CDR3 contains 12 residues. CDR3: CASKDRFYEQYF. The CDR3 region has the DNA TGTGCCAGCAAGGACAGGTTCTACGAGCAGTACTTC.

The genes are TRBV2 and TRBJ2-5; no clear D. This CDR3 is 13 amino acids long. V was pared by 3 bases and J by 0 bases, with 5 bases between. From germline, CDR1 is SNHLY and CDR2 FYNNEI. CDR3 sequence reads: CASSDNYQETQYF. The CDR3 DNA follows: TGTGCCAGCAGTGACAATTACCAAGAGACCCAGTACTTC. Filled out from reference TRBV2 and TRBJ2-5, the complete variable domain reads EPEVTQTPSHQVTQMGQEVILRCVPISNHLYFYWYRQILGQKVEFLVSFYNNEISEKSEIFDDQFSVERPDGSNFTLKIRSTKLEDSAMYFCASSDNYQETQYFGPGTRLLVL.

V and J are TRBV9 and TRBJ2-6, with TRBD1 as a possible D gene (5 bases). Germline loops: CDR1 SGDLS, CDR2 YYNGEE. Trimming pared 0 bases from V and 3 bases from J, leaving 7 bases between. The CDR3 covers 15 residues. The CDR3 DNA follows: TGTGCCAGCAGCGTAGTAAGGGGTGGGGCCAACGTCCTGACTTTC. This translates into CASSVVRGGANVLTF.

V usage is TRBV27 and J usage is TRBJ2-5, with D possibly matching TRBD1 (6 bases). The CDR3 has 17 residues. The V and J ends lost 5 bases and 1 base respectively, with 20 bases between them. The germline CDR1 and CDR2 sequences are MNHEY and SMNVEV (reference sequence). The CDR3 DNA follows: TGTGCCAGCAGTCTGAGAAGGACAGCTCGAACCCAAGAGACCCAGTACTTC. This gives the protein CASSLRRTARTQETQYF.

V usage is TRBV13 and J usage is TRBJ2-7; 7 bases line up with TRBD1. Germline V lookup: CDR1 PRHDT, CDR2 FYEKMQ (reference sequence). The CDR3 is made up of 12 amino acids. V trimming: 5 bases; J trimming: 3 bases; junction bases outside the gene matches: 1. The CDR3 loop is CASSGQDYEQYF. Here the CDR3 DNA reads TGTGCCAGCAGCGGACAGGACTACGAGCAGTACTTC.

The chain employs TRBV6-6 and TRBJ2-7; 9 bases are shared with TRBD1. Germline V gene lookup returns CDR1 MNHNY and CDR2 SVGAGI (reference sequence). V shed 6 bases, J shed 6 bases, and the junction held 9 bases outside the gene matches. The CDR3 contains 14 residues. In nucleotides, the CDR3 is TGTGCCAGCAGCCCGACAGGGGGAAAGGGCGAGCAGTACTTC. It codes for CASSPTGGKGEQYF.

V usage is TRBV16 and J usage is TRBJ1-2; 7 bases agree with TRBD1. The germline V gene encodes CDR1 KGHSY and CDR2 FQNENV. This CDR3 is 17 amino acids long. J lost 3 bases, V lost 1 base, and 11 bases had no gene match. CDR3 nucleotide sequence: TGTGCCAGCAGCCAATATTTCGGCGGGACAGACGACTATGGCTACACCTTC. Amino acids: CASSQYFGGTDDYGYTF. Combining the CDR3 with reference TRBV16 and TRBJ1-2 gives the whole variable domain GEEVAQTPKHLVRGEGQKAKLYCAPIKGHSYVFWYQQVLKNEFKFLISFQNENVFDETGMPKERFSAKCLPNSPCSLEIQATKLEDSAVYFCASSQYFGGTDDYGYTFGSGTRLTVV.

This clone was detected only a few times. The CDR3 sequence: CASSSSGRGEFF. The CDR3, as DNA: TGTGCCAGCAGTTCAAGCGGGAGAGGTGAGTTCTTC. V is TRBV7-8 and J is TRBJ2-1; 8 bases line up with TRBD2. There are 12 residues in the CDR3. Trimming cost V 6 bases and J 14 bases; bases outside gene matches: 9. CDR1 and CDR2 (germline): SGHVS, FQNEAQ.

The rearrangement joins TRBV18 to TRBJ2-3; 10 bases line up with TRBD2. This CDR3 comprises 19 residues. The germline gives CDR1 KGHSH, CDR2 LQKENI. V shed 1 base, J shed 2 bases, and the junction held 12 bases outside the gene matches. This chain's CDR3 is CASSPQAGGPVSNTDTQYF. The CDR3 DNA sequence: TGTGCCAGCTCACCACAAGCGGGGGGGCCGGTGTCAAACACAGATACGCAGTATTTT.

The CDR3 sequence is CASSFEQYSGNTIYF. The CDR3 DNA is TGTGCCAGCAGCTTCGAACAATATTCTGGAAACACCATATATTTT. The J gene is TRBJ1-3, the V gene TRBV11-1; D is undetermined. The CDR3 is 15 amino acids. V lost 3 bases and J 1 base, leaving 10 bases between the germline ends. Germline lookup yields CDR1 SGHAT and CDR2 FQDESV (reference sequence).

CDR3 region: CASSSVHGYNYGYTF. The CDR3 DNA follows: TGTGCCAGCAGTTCGGTCCACGGGTATAACTATGGCTACACCTTC. This chain uses TRBV27 with TRBJ1-2; no clear D. Germline assignment: CDR1 MNHEY and CDR2 SMNVEV (reference sequence). Trimming took off 4 bases at V and 1 base at J, with 13 bases between the two ends. This CDR3 is 15 amino acids long.